The rows below give T cell receptor beta chains drawn from one sample of a study of cytomegalovirus exposure and HLA in healthy donors. Measured with immunoSEQ multiplex PCR; TCRdb has only the in-frame clones, and not every one. This sample carries approximately 170,000 clones, 65% to 80% of them seen once, and the ten largest clones take roughly 2.6%. Material: PBMCs. The source of these receptors is a woman aged 40 to 49 in good health and CMV-seropositive. The CDR3 runs from the conserved cysteine through the conserved F or W. Each record gives: clone size, D gene, V gene, J gene, CDR3 protein, CDR3 DNA. A D gene is named only where the DNA matches it firmly. For some rows the clone size is stated as once, few or many, or as a class when expanded; others skip it.

NA	NA	TRBV10-3	TRBJ1-1	CAISGGGGSEAFF	TGTGCCATCAGTGGGGGGGGAGGTTCGGAAGCTTTCTTT
NA	NA	TRBV28	TRBJ1-1	CASSLGGAGDTEAFF	TGTGCCAGCAGTTTGGGGGGGGCCGGGGACACTGAAGCTTTCTTT
NA	TRBD2	TRBV14	TRBJ2-1	CASSQYPTSGGEFF	TGTGCCAGCAGCCAATACCCCACTAGCGGCGGAGAGTTCTTC
NA	NA	TRBV5-1	TRBJ1-1	CASSLDTTDTEAFF	TGCGCCAGCAGCTTGGACACTACGGACACTGAAGCTTTCTTT
NA	NA	TRBV9	TRBJ1-1	CASSASSGRTEAFF	TGTGCCAGCAGCGCCAGCTCCGGGAGGACTGAAGCTTTCTTT
few	NA	TRBV7-9	TRBJ2-7	CASSTGGLEQYF	TGTGCCAGCAGCACCGGAGGACTCGAGCAGTACTTC
NA	NA	TRBV9	TRBJ1-6	CASSPRRGGGSPLHF	TGTGCCAGCAGCCCAAGAAGAGGGGGGGGTTCACCCCTCCACTTT
NA	TRBD1	TRBV10-3	TRBJ2-7	CAISDLQGSHEQYF	TGTGCCATCAGTGATTTACAGGGGTCCCACGAGCAGTACTTC
NA	TRBD1	TRBV9	TRBJ1-4	CASSARQTGTGGEKLFF	TGTGCCAGCAGCGCGAGGCAGACCGGGACAGGCGGAGAAAAACTGTTTTTT
NA	NA	TRBV6-5	TRBJ1-2	CASSYSIRPPSYGYTF	TGTGCCAGCAGTTACTCGATCAGGCCCCCCTCCTATGGCTACACCTTC
NA	NA	TRBV9	TRBJ1-1	CASSVGRNTEAFF	TGTGCCAGCAGCGTAGGCAGGAACACTGAAGCTTTCTTT
NA	TRBD1	TRBV18	TRBJ1-5	CASSLTGGGNQPQHF	TGTGCCAGCTCACTAACAGGGGGCGGCAATCAGCCCCAGCATTTT
NA	TRBD1	TRBV19	TRBJ1-3	CASSLGTGGGNTIYF	TGTGCCAGTAGTCTCGGGACAGGGGGAGGAAACACCATATATTTT
NA	TRBD2	TRBV19	TRBJ2-1	CASSIGSGLAIVEQFF	TGTGCCAGTAGTATCGGCTCGGGACTAGCAATAGTTGAGCAGTTCTTC
NA	NA	TRBV28	TRBJ2-7	CASSLIAGMDEQYF	TGTGCCAGCAGTTTAATCGCAGGGATGGACGAGCAGTACTTC
NA	NA	TRBV5-5	TRBJ2-5	CASSLGLVGQETQYF	TGTGCCAGCAGCCTGGGACTGGTCGGGCAAGAGACCCAGTACTTC
once	TRBD1	TRBV28	TRBJ1-2	CASGTSGGGAYGYTF	TGTGCCAGCGGTACTTCAGGGGGTGGTGCCTATGGCTACACCTTC
NA	TRBD2	TRBV5-4	TRBJ2-3	CASSSRGTSGGPPDTQYF	TGTGCCAGCAGCTCCCGGGGGACTAGCGGGGGGCCCCCGGATACGCAGTATTTT
NA	TRBD2	TRBV9	TRBJ2-3	CASSAAGGGTDTQYF	TGTGCCAGCAGCGCCGCGGGGGGGGGCACAGATACGCAGTATTTT
NA	NA	TRBV7-2	TRBJ2-7	CASSLKIGEPYEQYF	TGTGCCAGCAGCTTAAAAATCGGGGAACCCTACGAGCAGTACTTC
NA	TRBD1	TRBV18	TRBJ1-1	CASSLPQGATDKAFF	TGTGCCAGCTCACTGCCACAGGGGGCGACAGATAAAGCTTTCTTT
many	TRBD2	TRBV19	TRBJ2-3	CASSPVAGMGTDTQYF	TGTGCCAGTAGTCCTGTAGCGGGAATGGGCACAGATACGCAGTATTTT
NA	TRBD2	TRBV5-1	TRBJ2-3	CASSLGASGPTDTQYF	TGCGCCAGCAGCTTGGGGGCTAGCGGACCCACAGATACGCAGTATTTT
NA	TRBD2	TRBV10-3	TRBJ2-2	CAISSGLAGGQNTGELFF	TGTGCCATCAGTAGTGGACTAGCGGGGGGTCAGAACACCGGGGAGCTGTTTTTT
few	NA	TRBV10-2	TRBJ2-7	CASRSGLDSYEQYF	TGCGCCAGCAGGTCAGGGCTGGACTCCTACGAGCAGTACTTC
NA	NA	TRBV4-3	TRBJ1-1	CASSQYGQQGAFF	TGCGCCAGCAGCCAGTATGGACAGCAGGGAGCTTTCTTT
NA	NA	TRBV6-5	TRBJ1-2	CASSYSTVGNYGYTF	TGTGCCAGCAGTTATTCGACAGTGGGGAACTATGGCTACACCTTC
once	TRBD2	TRBV30	TRBJ2-1	CAWNRGSSSSYNEQFF	TGTGCCTGGAACCGCGGGAGCTCCAGCTCCTACAATGAGCAGTTCTTC
once	TRBD1	TRBV5-1	TRBJ2-5	CASSLWDRETQYF	TGCGCCAGCAGCTTGTGGGACAGGGAGACCCAGTACTTC
NA	TRBD2	TRBV2	TRBJ2-1	CASSGTSGASYNEQFF	TGTGCCAGCAGCGGGACTAGCGGGGCCTCCTACAATGAGCAGTTCTTC
NA	TRBD2	TRBV2	TRBJ2-7	CAIGGSGGGEQYF	TGTGCTATCGGGGGGAGCGGGGGGGGCGAGCAGTACTTC
few	NA	TRBV30	TRBJ1-2	CAWSDAQRYGTGPYGYTF	TGTGCCTGGAGTGACGCACAGAGATACGGAACTGGGCCTTATGGCTACACCTTC
NA	TRBD1	TRBV5-4	TRBJ1-4	CASSLGRGLEKLFF	TGTGCCAGCAGCTTGGGCAGGGGGCTGGAAAAACTGTTTTTT
NA	TRBD1	TRBV14	TRBJ1-6	CASSQGFGTGASPLHF	TGTGCCAGCAGCCAAGGTTTCGGGACAGGGGCGTCACCCCTCCACTTT
NA	TRBD1	TRBV14	TRBJ1-3	CASSQDQGGHMDTIYF	TGTGCCAGCAGCCAAGATCAAGGGGGCCATATGGACACCATATATTTT
NA	TRBD1	TRBV19	TRBJ1-5	CASTFTGGNQPQHF	TGTGCCAGTACCTTCACAGGGGGCAATCAGCCCCAGCATTTT
NA	NA	TRBV28	TRBJ1-3	CASSFRTAGNTIYF	TGTGCCAGCAGTTTTAGGACAGCTGGAAACACCATATATTTT
NA	TRBD1	TRBV30	TRBJ1-3	CAWSVGQGSGNTIYF	TGTGCCTGGAGTGTGGGACAGGGGTCTGGAAACACCATATATTTT
NA	NA	TRBV7-9	TRBJ1-3	CASSLVDTIYF	TGTGCCAGCAGCTTAGTAGACACCATATATTTT
NA	TRBD1	TRBV6-6	TRBJ1-1	CASVPGQLNTEAFF	TGTGCCAGTGTACCGGGACAGTTGAACACTGAAGCTTTCTTT
NA	TRBD1	TRBV6-6	TRBJ1-1	CASIGTDNTEAFF	TGTGCCAGCATCGGGACAGATAACACTGAAGCTTTCTTT
once	NA	TRBV18	TRBJ2-7	CASSVSGISSYEQYF	TGTGCCAGCTCAGTTAGCGGTATCAGCTCCTACGAGCAGTACTTC
NA	TRBD1	TRBV6-5	TRBJ2-5	CASSAHRGLQETQYF	TGTGCCAGCAGTGCCCACAGGGGATTACAAGAGACCCAGTACTTC
NA	TRBD1	TRBV5-1	TRBJ1-5	CASSSGTGRNQPQHF	TGCGCCAGCAGCTCCGGGACAGGGCGCAATCAGCCCCAGCATTTT
once	TRBD2	TRBV18	TRBJ2-2	CASSPPNTGGITGELFF	TGTGCCAGCTCACCACCGAATACGGGAGGAATAACCGGGGAGCTGTTTTTT
NA	TRBD2	TRBV18	TRBJ2-1	CASSPTSGDNEQFF	TGTGCCAGCTCACCGACTAGCGGGGACAATGAGCAGTTCTTC
NA	TRBD1	TRBV19	TRBJ1-2	CASSIDLGTGGNYGYTF	TGTGCCAGTAGTATAGATCTAGGGACAGGGGGCAACTATGGCTACACCTTC
few	TRBD2	TRBV5-1	TRBJ2-1	CASSFLAGAQNEQFF	TGCGCCAGCAGCTTCCTAGCGGGGGCACAGAATGAGCAGTTCTTC
NA	TRBD1	TRBV7-2	TRBJ1-2	CASTFGQASQGYTF	TGTGCCAGCACCTTCGGACAGGCCTCCCAAGGCTACACCTTC
NA	NA	TRBV7-2	TRBJ2-7	CASSPKGGWYEQYF	TGTGCCAGCAGCCCCAAAGGAGGGTGGTACGAGCAGTACTTC
few	NA	TRBV20-1	TRBJ1-1	CSANRDTEAFF	TGCAGTGCAAACAGGGATACTGAAGCTTTCTTT
NA	TRBD2	TRBV9	TRBJ2-1	CASSVPSGGASYNEQFF	TGTGCCAGCAGCGTGCCTAGCGGGGGGGCCTCCTACAATGAGCAGTTCTTC
NA	TRBD1	TRBV23-1	TRBJ2-7	CASSQSFSDRGSDSEQYF	TGCGCCAGCAGTCAATCGTTCTCGGACAGGGGGTCTGATAGCGAGCAGTACTTC
NA	NA	TRBV14	TRBJ1-2	CASSQAGVNGYTF	TGTGCCAGCAGCCAGGCAGGGGTGAATGGCTACACCTTC